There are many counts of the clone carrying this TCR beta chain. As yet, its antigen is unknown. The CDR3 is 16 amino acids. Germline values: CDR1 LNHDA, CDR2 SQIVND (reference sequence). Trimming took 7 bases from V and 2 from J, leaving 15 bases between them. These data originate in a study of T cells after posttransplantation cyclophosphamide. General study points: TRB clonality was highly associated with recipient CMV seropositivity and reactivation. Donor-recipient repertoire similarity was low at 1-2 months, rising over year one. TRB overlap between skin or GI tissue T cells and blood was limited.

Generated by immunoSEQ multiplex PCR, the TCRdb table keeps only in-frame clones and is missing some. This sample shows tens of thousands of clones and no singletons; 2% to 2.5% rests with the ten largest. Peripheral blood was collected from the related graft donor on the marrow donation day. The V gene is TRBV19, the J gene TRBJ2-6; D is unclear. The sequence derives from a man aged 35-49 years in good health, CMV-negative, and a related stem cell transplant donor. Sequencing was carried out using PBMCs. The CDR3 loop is CASTTLRGTGANVLTF. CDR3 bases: TGTGCCAGTACCACCCTCCGTGGCACTGGGGCCAACGTCCTGACTTTC.